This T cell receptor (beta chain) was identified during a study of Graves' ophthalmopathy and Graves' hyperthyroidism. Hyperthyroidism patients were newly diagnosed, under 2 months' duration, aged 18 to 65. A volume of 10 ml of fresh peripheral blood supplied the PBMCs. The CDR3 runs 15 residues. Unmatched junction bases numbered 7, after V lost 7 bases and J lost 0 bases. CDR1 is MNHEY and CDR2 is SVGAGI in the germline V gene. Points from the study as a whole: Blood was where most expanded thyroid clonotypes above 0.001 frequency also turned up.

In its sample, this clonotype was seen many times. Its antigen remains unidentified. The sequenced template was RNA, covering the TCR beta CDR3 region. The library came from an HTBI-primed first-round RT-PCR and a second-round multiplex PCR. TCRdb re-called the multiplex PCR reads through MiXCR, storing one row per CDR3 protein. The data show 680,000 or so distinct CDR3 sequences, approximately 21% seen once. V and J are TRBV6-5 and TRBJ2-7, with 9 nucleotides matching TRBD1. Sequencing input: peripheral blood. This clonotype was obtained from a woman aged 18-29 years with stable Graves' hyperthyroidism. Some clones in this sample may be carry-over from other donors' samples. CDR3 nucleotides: TGTGCCAGCAACACAGGGGGCGCATTCTCCTACGAGCAGTACTTC. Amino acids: CASNTGGAFSYEQYF.